This is a list of T cell receptor beta chains from one sample in a study of regulatory T cells in long-lasting Graves disease. TCRdb passed the multiplex PCR reads through MiXCR, listing each CDR3 protein once. The sample includes approximately 460,000 distinct CDR3 sequences, over 15% of them seen just once. These same data were also listed under a study on T cells in Graves' hyperthyroidism and ophthalmopathy.

The sequencing here drew on peripheral blood mononuclear cells (PBMCs), taken at new diagnosis, from a patient treated with antithyroid drugs. All receptors derive from a woman in her thirties with Graves disease. Each CDR3 is given with its conserved first and last residue. A D gene is named only where the DNA matches it firmly. Clone size is shown for a subset of rows, as once, few, many or a class of expanded clone.

TRBJ1-5 . TRBV28 17 many TGTGCCAGCAGTTTAGAGTCATACTTTTTTAGCAATCAGCCCCAGCATTTT CASSLESYFFSNQPQHF
TRBJ2-2 . TRBV5-1 19 . TGCGCCAGCAGCTTGGATGAGCGTGGGACCAGGGGCTCCCAACGGGAGCTGTTTTTT CASSLDERGTRGSQRELFF
TRBJ1-1 . TRBV6-2/TRBV6-3 14 many TGTGCCAGCAGTTATGGAGTTACGAACACTGAAGCTTTCTTT CASSYGVTNTEAFF
TRBJ2-2 . TRBV7-9 11 many TGCGCCAGCACCCACACCGGGGAGCTGTTTTTT CASTHTGELFF
TRBJ2-5 TRBD1 TRBV6-2/TRBV6-3 13 many TGTGCCAGCAGTTACGGGACAGCCCAAACCCAGTACTTC CASSYGTAQTQYF
TRBJ1-2 . TRBV28 12 few TGTGCCAGCAGTCTCCCAGTCTATGGCTACACCTTC CASSLPVYGYTF
TRBJ1-5 . TRBV20-1 15 many TGCAGTGCTAGCGGCGTAGAATTAAGCAATCAGCCCCAGCATTTT CSASGVELSNQPQHF
TRBJ2-1 . TRBV30 14 many TGTGCCCTCGACTGGTTCCGCGACCCAATGAAGCAGTTCTTC CALDWFRDPMKQFF
TRBJ2-7 . TRBV6-1 14 many TGTGCCAGCAGTCCCTTGGCCGGGAACTACGAGCAGTACTTC CASSPLAGNYEQYF
TRBJ2-5 . TRBV28 16 many TGTGCCAGCAGTTGCCGGACACCAGCATTCCAAGAGACCCAGTACTTC CASSCRTPAFQETQYF
TRBJ1-5 . TRBV3-1 13 many TGTGCCAGCAGTGAAGGGCAGAGTCAGCCCCAGCATTTT CASSEGQSQPQHF
TRBJ1-6 . TRBV3-1 14 few TGTGCCAGCAGGCCAGGGAGCTATAATTCACCCCTCCACTTT CASRPGSYNSPLHF
TRBJ2-3 . TRBV20-1 15 many TGCAGTGCTAGAGATCCCCTTCTACGAACAGATACGCAGTATTTT CSARDPLLRTDTQYF
TRBJ2-7 . TRBV5-4 14 . TGTGCCAGCAGCGGAGGGACAGTTAACTACGAGCAGTACTTC CASSGGTVNYEQYF
TRBJ1-1 TRBD1 TRBV27 14 many TGTGCCAGCAGGCATCCAGGGGGCTACACTGAAGCTTTCTTT CASRHPGGYTEAFF
TRBJ2-1 TRBD1 TRBV4-3 17 . TGCGCCAGCAGCCAAGATCGTTGGGACAGGGGGTTTAATGAGCAGTTCTTC CASSQDRWDRGFNEQFF
TRBJ2-7 . TRBV4-1 15 many TGCGCCAGCAGCCCGGGCCCGCTAGTGACCTACGAGCAGTACTTC CASSPGPLVTYEQYF
TRBJ2-7 . TRBV28 14 many TGTGCCAGCACGCTTTCAGGGTTTCTGTACGAGCAGTACTTC CASTLSGFLYEQYF
TRBJ1-2 . TRBV12-3/TRBV12-4 14 many TGTGCCAGCAGCTTGGGAGGGGTTGGCTATGGCTACACCTTC CASSLGGVGYGYTF
TRBJ1-2 TRBD1 TRBV12-3/TRBV12-4 15 many TGTGCCAGCAGTTTTGGGACAGGGAACCCCCATGGCTACACCTTC CASSFGTGNPHGYTF
TRBJ1-1 . TRBV20-1 15 . TGCAGTGCTAGAGATATGGGGGCGCGAAAAACTGAAGCTTTCTTT CSARDMGARKTEAFF
TRBJ2-2 TRBD2 TRBV14 16 . TGTGCCAGCAGCCCCCCCAGCGGGAAATTCACCGGGGAGCTGTTTTTT CASSPPSGKFTGELFF
TRBJ1-2 TRBD1 TRBV7-6 14 many TGTGCCAGCAGCCCCCGACAGGGATACTATGGCTACACCTTC CASSPRQGYYGYTF
TRBJ1-1 . TRBV6-5 15 many TGTGCCAGCAGTTACTCGCGGGCGCTGAACACTGAAGCTTTCTTT CASSYSRALNTEAFF
TRBJ2-7 TRBD2 TRBV20-1 14 . TGCAGTGCTAGATACCGGGAGGATCTCTACGAGCAGTACTTC CSARYREDLYEQYF
TRBJ2-1 . TRBV10-2 14 . TGCGCCAGCAGTGAACTAGCAGCGTACAATGAGCAGTTCTTC CASSELAAYNEQFF
TRBJ1-5 TRBD1 TRBV14 17 . TGTGCCAGCAGCCCGTCCCTGCTCCGGGACAGGGAACAGCCCCGGCATTTT CASSPSLLRDREQPRHF
TRBJ2-5 . TRBV6-5 15 . TGTGCCAGCAGTTACTCGAGGTGGAACCAAGAGACCCAGTACTTC CASSYSRWNQETQYF
TRBJ2-2 . TRBV19 15 . TGTGCCAGTAGTTGGGCGGAAAGAACCACCGGGGAGCTGTTTTTT CASSWAERTTGELFF
TRBJ2-1 TRBD2 TRBV20-1 15 few TGCAGTGCTAGAGATCTACTAGCGGGATGGTATGAGCAGTTCTTC CSARDLLAGWYEQFF
TRBJ2-7 . TRBV2 12 many TGTGCCAGCAGGAAGAGTGTCTACGAGCAGTACTTC CASRKSVYEQYF
TRBJ2-2 TRBD1 TRBV30 14 many TGTGCCTGGAGGGGACAGGGGGACACCGGGGAGCTGTTTTTT CAWRGQGDTGELFF
TRBJ1-1 TRBD1 TRBV24-1 14 many TGTGCCACCAGTGACGGACAGGTAAACACTGAAGCTTTCTTT CATSDGQVNTEAFF
TRBJ2-7 . TRBV28 17 . TGTGCCAGCAGTTTATCTTCAACAGAGTGGAGCTCCTACGAGCAGTACTTC CASSLSSTEWSSYEQYF
TRBJ2-1 TRBD2 TRBV28 15 many TGTGCCAGCAGTTTATTAGCGGGGGAGGACAATGAGCAGTTCTTC CASSLLAGEDNEQFF
TRBJ2-7 TRBD1 TRBV29-1 15 . TGCAGCGCCGCTGGGGACAGGGGTATCTCCTACGAGCAGTACTTC CSAAGDRGISYEQYF
TRBJ2-5 . TRBV7-2 13 many TGTGCCAGCAGCTTTGCGTCAGGGGAGACCCAGTACTTC CASSFASGETQYF
TRBJ2-7 TRBD1 TRBV28 14 many TGTGCCGCTGGCCAGGGACAGAATAAGGACGAGCAGTACTTC CAAGQGQNKDEQYF
TRBJ2-3 TRBD2 TRBV28 19 . TGTGCCAGCAGTTTTCCACTGGGTCTAGCGGGAGTTGGGACAGATACGCAGTATTTT CASSFPLGLAGVGTDTQYF
TRBJ1-2 . TRBV6-1 14 few TGTGCCAGCAGTGAGGCTCCTACCGCCTATGGCTACACCTTC CASSEAPTAYGYTF
TRBJ1-5 . TRBV27 13 many TGTGCCAGCAGTTTAAAGGGCAATCAGCCCCAGCATTTT CASSLKGNQPQHF
TRBJ2-5 . TRBV6-2/TRBV6-3 13 many TGTGCCAGCAGGCGGGATAGACGGGAGACCCAGTACTTC CASRRDRRETQYF
TRBJ2-7 TRBD2 TRBV13 15 few TGTGCCAGCAGGGGTACGGGACTAGCAGAATACGAGCAGTACTTC CASRGTGLAEYEQYF
TRBJ2-3 TRBD2 TRBV28 15 many TGTGCCAGCAACCGAGGCGCGGGAGGGGAAGATACGCAGTATTTT CASNRGAGGEDTQYF
TRBJ1-5 . TRBV12-3/TRBV12-4 15 many TGTGCCAGCAGTTTCCGGCCAGCTTTCAATCAGCCCCAGCATTTT CASSFRPAFNQPQHF
TRBJ2-2 . TRBV4-2 13 . TGTGCCAGCAGCCAAGATCACAGCGGCGAGCTGTTTTTT CASSQDHSGELFF
TRBJ2-1 . TRBV5-1 13 many TGCGCCAGCAGGCGAGGCGGTAACAATGAGCAGTTCTTC CASRRGGNNEQFF
TRBJ1-6 . TRBV20-1 18 many TGCAGTGCTAAGGGGGGAGAGGTTTGGGTGTCATATAATTCACCCCTCCACTTT CSAKGGEVWVSYNSPLHF
TRBJ1-2 . TRBV27 13 many TGTGCCAGCAGAGGCTCAGCTAACTATGGCTACACCTTC CASRGSANYGYTF
TRBJ1-6 TRBD1 TRBV28 16 many TGTGCCAGCAGTTTGTTCCCGGGACAGGGTAATTCACCCCTCCACTTT CASSLFPGQGNSPLHF
TRBJ2-1 . TRBV5-4 16 many TGTGCCAGCAGCTTCTCCCATCGAAGCTCCTACAATGAGCAGTTCTTC CASSFSHRSSYNEQFF
TRBJ2-1 . TRBV5-1 15 many TGCGCCAGCAGCATCGGTTGGCGGGAAAACAATGAGCAGTTCTTC CASSIGWRENNEQFF
TRBJ1-6 . TRBV12-5 15 . TGTGCTAGTGGTGGATTGAATTCGCGCGATTCACCCCTCCACTTT CASGGLNSRDSPLHF
TRBJ2-2 . TRBV7-3 19 . TGTGCCAGCAGCTTAAGGGGGAGGCCGGGCGCTGCGAACACCGGGGAGCTGTTTTTT CASSLRGRPGAANTGELFF
TRBJ2-3 . TRBV6-5 13 . TGTGCCAGCAGTTACTCTACATCAGATACGCAGTATTTT CASSYSTSDTQYF
TRBJ2-7 . TRBV27 15 many TGTGCCAGCAAAAGAAGGATAGGTTCGGGCGGGGAGCAGTACTTC CASKRRIGSGGEQYF
TRBJ2-2 TRBD2 TRBV19 16 few TGTGCCAGTAGTGCCCCGAGGAGCGGGAGGACCGGGGAGCTGTTTTTT CASSAPRSGRTGELFF
TRBJ2-7 TRBD2 TRBV4-1 18 . TGCGCCAGCAGCCAAGAACCTAGCCGTACTAGCGGGCCCTACGAGCAGTACTTC CASSQEPSRTSGPYEQYF
TRBJ2-7 TRBD2 TRBV28 16 many TGTGCCAGCAGCCCTTCCGAGGGGACTAGCGGCTACGAGCAGTACTTC CASSPSEGTSGYEQYF
TRBJ2-3 TRBD2 TRBV28 15 . TGTGCCAGCAGTATAGCGGGAGAGAGCACAGATACGCAGTATTTT CASSIAGESTDTQYF